This note documents a single T cell receptor beta chain sequence. The data are from a study of blood T cell repertoires in COVID-19. Study background: Some COVID-19 samples were acute and others convalescent; all came from the United States, Italy and Spain. In each case, the material was cDNA or gDNA derived from T cells, B-cell-depleted T cells, or PBMCs.

As originally analysed: Quantification of nucleated cells was approximated via reference gene primer amplification. The method was immunoSEQ multiplex PCR; TCRdb's version includes in-frame clones alone and lacks a portion of them. Clone size and V and J calls were adopted from that table, with D and trimming inferred from the DNA. This table holds roughly 220,000 clones, 80% found once. The sequenced sample consisted of peripheral blood. This clonotype was sampled from a woman in her seventies with acute or convalescent COVID-19.

CDR3 bases: TGTGCCTGGTTCCGGACAGCCCCTGGCTACACCTTC. Protein: CAWFRTAPGYTF. V and J are TRBV30 and TRBJ1-2; D perhaps matches TRBD1 (6 bases). This CDR3 has 12 residues. Trimming pared 5 bases from V and 7 bases from J, leaving 14 bases between. The germline CDR1 and CDR2 sequences are GTSNPN and SVGIG (reference sequence).